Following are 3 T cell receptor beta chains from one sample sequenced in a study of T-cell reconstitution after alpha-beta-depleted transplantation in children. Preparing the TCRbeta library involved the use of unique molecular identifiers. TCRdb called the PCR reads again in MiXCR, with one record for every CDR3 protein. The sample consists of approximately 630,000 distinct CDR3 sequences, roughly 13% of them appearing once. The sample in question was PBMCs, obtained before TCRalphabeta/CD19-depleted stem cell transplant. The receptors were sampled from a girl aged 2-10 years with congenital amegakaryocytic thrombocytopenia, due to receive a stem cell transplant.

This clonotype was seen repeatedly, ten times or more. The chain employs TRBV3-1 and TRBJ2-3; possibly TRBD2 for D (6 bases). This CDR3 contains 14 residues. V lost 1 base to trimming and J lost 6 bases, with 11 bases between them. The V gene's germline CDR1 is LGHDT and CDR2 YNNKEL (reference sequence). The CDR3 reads CASSQGQRADTQYF. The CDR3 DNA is TGTGCCAGCAGCCAAGGTCAGCGGGCGGATACGCAGTATTTT.

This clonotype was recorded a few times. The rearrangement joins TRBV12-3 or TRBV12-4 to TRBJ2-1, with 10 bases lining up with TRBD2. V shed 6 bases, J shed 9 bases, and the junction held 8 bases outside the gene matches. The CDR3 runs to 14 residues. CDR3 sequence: CASSQSLAGAEQFF. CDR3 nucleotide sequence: TGTGCCAGCAGCCAATCGCTAGCGGGAGCTGAGCAGTTCTTC.

CDR3 sequence: CASSQEVGSGYGYTF. Here the CDR3 DNA reads TGTGCCAGCAGCCAAGAGGTGGGGTCAGGCTATGGCTACACCTTC. The V gene is TRBV3-1, the J gene TRBJ1-2; D not resolved. CDR1 and CDR2 from the germline V gene are LGHDT and YNNKEL (reference sequence). V lost 0 bases and J 4 bases, leaving 12 bases between the germline ends. The CDR3 spans 15 residues.